This TCR beta chain is from a study of T cells in narcolepsy. Study as a whole: Healthy controls were enrolled alongside patients with narcolepsy type 1 or type 2.

Turning to this clone: Its antigen is not identified.

Findings and caveats of the study: No autoreactive T cell clone sequences appeared in some memory CD4+ repertoires. Healthy controls reportedly lacked the autoreactive clonotypes serially found in patients' blood. Same-patient CSF and blood CD4+ T cell clonotypes included HCRT-specific and TRIB2-specific autoreactive ones.

Data came from immunoSEQ multiplex PCR; TCRdb stores just in-frame clones and leaves some out. Of roughly 18,000 clones in the sample, 85% to 90% were seen once. Trimming pared 0 bases from V and 0 bases from J, leaving 6 bases between. Germline CDR1 SGHNT, CDR2 YENEEA. The CDR3 contains 14 residues. The chain has TRBV11-3 and TRBJ2-7; D not certain. The sequence was collected from a human donor in good health. The sequencing sample was made of memory (CD45RA-) CD4+ T cells from blood. This chain's CDR3 is CASSLETNSYEQYF. Here the CDR3 DNA reads TGTGCCAGCAGCTTAGAAACGAACTCCTACGAGCAGTACTTC.